This T cell receptor (beta chain) is from a study of regulatory T cells in long-lasting Graves disease. Study-wide background: Antithyroid drug exposure in newly diagnosed Graves' patients had lasted under 3 months. Findings and limits, study-wide: Having only a small sample size may have limited accuracy.

This clonotype has just a few counts. The antigen is unknown. The CDR3 is made up of 15 amino acids. The germline V gene has CDR1 MNHEY and CDR2 SVGEGT. V was pared by 4 bases and J by 2 bases, with 12 bases between. The TCR beta library used iRepertoire HTBI primers with Arm-PCR amplification of CDR3. Using its own MiXCR run on the multiplex PCR reads, TCRdb lists one record per CDR3 protein. The table has around 480,000 distinct CDR3 sequences, roughly 15% seen once. The time point here: newly diagnosed GD, antithyroid drugs for less than 3 months. Researchers made the TCR library from RNA that was extracted from PBMCs. Collection of peripheral blood (about 10 milliliters) was done using EDTA tubes. This same sample was also part of a study on T cells in Graves' hyperthyroidism and ophthalmopathy.

The input for sequencing was peripheral blood mononuclear cells (PBMCs), taken at new diagnosis, from a patient treated with antithyroid drugs. This clonotype was sampled from a woman aged 35-65 years with Graves disease. The chain couples TRBV6-2 or TRBV6-3 to TRBJ1-5; D not resolved. The CDR3 DNA reads TGTGCCAGCAGTTTCGTACCCCCCGGCAATCAGCCCCAGCATTTT. Its protein is CASSFVPPGNQPQHF.